Following are 10 T cell receptor beta chains from one sample sequenced in a study of blood T cells in healthy people across ages. The use of a sample-barcoded 5' primer and a J-beta primer mix characterized a second PCR of roughly 6 to 11 cycles. MiXCR, run by TCRdb on the 5' RACE reads, gives a single entry per CDR3 protein. The sample lists approximately 1.5 million distinct CDR3 sequences, 30% to 35% occurring once. The sample taken for sequencing was blood. These receptors were taken from a woman in her 30s in good health.

CDR3 in amino acids: CASSEAVAGTYEQYF. The CDR3 DNA sequence: TGTGCCAGCAGTGAAGCGGTAGCGGGAACCTACGAGCAGTACTTC. The V and J genes are TRBV6-1 and TRBJ2-7; 8 bases fit TRBD2. From germline, CDR1 is MNHNS and CDR2 SASEGT. With V trimmed by 0 bases and J by 2 bases, 3 bases remained unmatched. This CDR3 comprises 15 residues.

This clonotype was detected a few times. The V gene is TRBV24-1, the J gene TRBJ2-1; 8 bases are shared with TRBD1. The CDR3 loop spans 15 amino acids. The germline V gene encodes CDR1 KGHDR and CDR2 SFDVKD. Trimming removed 4 bases from V and 7 bases from J; junction bases left unmatched: 8. CDR3: CATSDRSGQVNEQFF. For the CDR3, the DNA is TGTGCCACCAGTGACCGTTCGGGACAGGTTAATGAGCAGTTCTTC.

There are a few counts of this clonotype. The chain links TRBV20-1 to TRBJ2-1; D is perhaps TRBD1 (6 bases). V lost 5 bases and J 5 bases, leaving 16 bases between the germline ends. The V gene's germline CDR1 is DFQATT and CDR2 SNEGSKA (reference sequence). CDR3 length: 14 residues. The CDR3 here is CSAPQGMWDNEQFF. For the CDR3, the DNA is TGCAGTGCTCCTCAGGGGATGTGGGACAATGAGCAGTTCTTC.

The chain combines TRBV10-3 with TRBJ1-1; 8 positions agree with TRBD1. V shed 6 bases, J shed 5 bases, and the junction held 8 bases outside the gene matches. Per the germline V gene, CDR1 is ENHRY and CDR2 is SYGVKD. The CDR3 runs to 14 residues. The CDR3 sequence: CAIRPSRGRTEAFF. In DNA form, the CDR3 reads TGTGCCATCAGGCCATCCAGGGGGCGAACTGAAGCTTTCTTT.

The genes are TRBV9 and TRBJ1-2; D call uncertain. The CDR3 extends over 16 amino acids. Trimming stripped 4 bases from V and 1 base from J, with 17 bases between. Germline V CDR1 and CDR2: SGDLS, YYNGEE. This CDR3 reads CASSPRTHSINYGYTF. The CDR3 nucleotides are TGTGCCAGCAGCCCACGGACCCACTCTATTAACTATGGCTACACCTTC.

About this clonotype: Just one base apart from a much larger clone, this may be a read error. This chain uses TRBV4-1 with TRBJ2-7; no reliable D call. The DNA end is a closer match to TRBJ2-5, so the J assignment may be wrong. CDR1 and CDR2 from the germline V gene are MGHRA and YSYEKL. The CDR3 loop spans 14 amino acids. CDR3 nucleotide sequence: TGCGCCAGCAGCCTAACAATTAAGTATGGGACCCAGTACTTC. Translated: CASSLTIKYGTQYF.

V gene TRBV2 combines with J gene TRBJ2-3; perhaps TRBD2 as D (6 bases). The CDR3 has 14 residues. Between the trimmed V and J ends, which lost 6 bases and 3 bases, there was a span of 13 bases. Germline CDR1 SNHLY, CDR2 FYNNEI. CDR3 in DNA: TGTGCCAGCAGCCACGGGAGCTTGACAGATACGCAGTATTTT. Translating gives CASSHGSLTDTQYF.

This clonotype was seen ten or more times. This CDR3 reads CASTLGGGIGDTQYF. CDR3 sequence (DNA): TGTGCCAGCACCCTCGGGGGAGGGATAGGTGATACGCAGTATTTT. This chain uses TRBV28 with TRBJ2-3; the match to TRBD2 covers 7 bases. The CDR3 runs to 15 residues. V dropped 7 bases and J dropped 6; count of bases not matched to a gene: 13. Germline V CDR1 and CDR2: MDHEN, SYDVKM.

The chain has TRBV6-5 and TRBJ2-2; D possibly uses TRBD1 or TRBD2 (5 bases each). Trimming removed 0 bases at V and 3 bases at J, with 17 bases between. Germline-derived CDR1 and CDR2 are MNHEY and SVGAGI. The length of the CDR3 is 18 residues. The CDR3 loop reads CASSYSVGTASDTGELFF. CDR3 nucleotide sequence: TGTGCCAGCAGTTACTCCGTCGGGACGGCCAGCGACACCGGGGAGCTGTTTTTT.

Only a few counts were recorded for this clonotype. The chain has TRBV5-5 and TRBJ1-6; D remains unclear. From germline, CDR1 is SGHKS and CDR2 YYEKEE (reference sequence). The CDR3 loop spans 14 amino acids. Trimming removed 1 base at V and 7 bases at J, with 9 bases between. The CDR3 nucleotides are TGTGCCAGCAGCTTGACGGAGTTAAATTCACCCCTCCACTTT. It specifies CASSLTELNSPLHF.